This record covers a single T cell receptor (beta chain). What it binds is unknown. The isolated RNA, all of it, was reverse transcribed, so expressed TCRB transcripts were what got sequenced. Approximately 3.6 million reads per sample on average were obtained from naive, central memory and regulatory T cell samples. Method: immunoSEQ multiplex PCR; TCRdb's copy keeps in-frame clones and lacks some. The repertoire holds about 340,000 clones, with roughly 12% as singletons. The entry originates in a study of beta chain features in type 1 diabetes. Study context: Summed over all samples, the examined sorted cells came to 107,917,701.

Study results and limitations: Here, the possible influence of HLA type (on TCRB rearrangement) remained unresolved. People with Type 1 diabetes carried modestly yet significantly shorter TCRB CDR3s in all four CD4+ subsets. PCR may have favored shorter templates equally in patients and controls.

The CDR3 loop spans 14 amino acids. The V end lost 4 bases, the J end lost 2 bases, and 12 bases lay between the germline ends. CDR1 LNHDA and CDR2 SQIVND come from the germline V gene (reference sequence). The genes are TRBV19 and TRBJ2-7, with D perhaps matching TRBD1 (6 bases). The sample taken for sequencing was naive CD4+ T cells from blood. The TCR comes from a young woman with type 1 diabetes. The DNA for the CDR3 is TGTGCCAGTAGTAATATCAGGGGAGCCTACGAGCAGTACTTC. Protein: CASSNIRGAYEQYF. Full variable domain (remainder filled in from reference TRBV19 and TRBJ2-7): DGGITQSPKYLFRKEGQNVTLSCEQNLNHDAMYWYRQDPGQGLRLIYYSQIVNDFQKGDIAEGYSVSREKKESFPLTVTSAQKNPTAFYLCASSNIRGAYEQYFGPGTRLTVT.